This paragraph reports one TCR beta chain. This specimen comes from a study of OX40 agonist ivuxolimab in advanced cancers. Trimming took 6 bases from V and 2 from J; bases not matched to a gene: 1. This CDR3 region has 13 residues. CDR1 SGHRS and CDR2 YFSETQ come from the germline V gene. The repertoire was sequenced with immunoSEQ multiplex PCR; TCRdb's copy has only in-frame clones and lacks some. The sample includes fewer than 100,000 clones, more than 80% of them seen just once. Autoimmune disease history or systemic immunosuppression excluded patients. The receptor was derived from an adult with an advanced solid tumor such as melanoma, head and neck, liver or kidney cancer. The gene calls are TRBV5-1 and TRBJ1-3; 8 nucleotides align to TRBD1. The specimen was CD4+ or CD8+ T cells sorted from blood, collected in a trial of the OX40 agonist ivuxolimab. The CDR3 coding sequence is TGCGCCAGCAAACAGGGGGCTGGAAACACCATATATTTT. Its translation is CASKQGAGNTIYF. Supplemented by reference TRBV5-1 and TRBJ1-3, the full variable domain reads KAGVTQTPRYLIKTRGQQVTLSCSPISGHRSVSWYQQTPGQGLQFLFEYFSETQRNKGNFPGRFSGRQFSNSRSEMNVSTLELGDSALYLCASKQGAGNTIYFGEGSWLTVV.